This TCR beta chain derives from a study of shared clonotypes between healthy human individuals. Produced via immunoSEQ multiplex PCR; TCRdb's table is partial and in-frame only. Of hundreds of thousands of clones detected, 80% to 95% appear once; the ten largest clones hold about 24%. Terminally differentiated effector memory CD45RA+ cells were left out of the naive CD8 fraction, which was CD45RO-negative and positively selected for CCR7. V lost 4 bases, J lost 0 bases, and 2 bases stayed unmatched. Germline V lookup: CDR1 MNHNS, CDR2 SASEGT. The CDR3 is 15 residues long. In this sample, this clone turned up many times. The sample carries other DNA sequences with the same CDR3.

The sample taken for sequencing was naive CD8+ T cells sorted from blood. The rearrangement links TRBV6-1 to TRBJ2-7; 11 nucleotides agree with TRBD2. The receptor comes from a man under 40 in good health. The CDR3 region is CASSATSGSSYEQYF. CDR3 in DNA: TGTGCCAGCAGTGCTACTAGCGGGAGCTCCTACGAGCAGTACTTC.